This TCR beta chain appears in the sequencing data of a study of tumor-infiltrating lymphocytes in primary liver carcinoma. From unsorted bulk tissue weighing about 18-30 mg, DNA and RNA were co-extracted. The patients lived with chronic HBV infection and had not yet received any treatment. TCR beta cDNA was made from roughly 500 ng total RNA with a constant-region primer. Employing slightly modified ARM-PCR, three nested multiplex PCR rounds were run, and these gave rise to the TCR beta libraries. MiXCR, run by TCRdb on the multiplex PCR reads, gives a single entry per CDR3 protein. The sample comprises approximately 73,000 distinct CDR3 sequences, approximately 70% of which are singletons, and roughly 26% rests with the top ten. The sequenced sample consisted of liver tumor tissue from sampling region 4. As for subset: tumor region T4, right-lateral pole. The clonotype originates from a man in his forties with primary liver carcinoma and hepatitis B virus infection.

CDR3 coding DNA: TGTGCCAGCAGCCTTGGAGGGAGTGGGGATACGCAGTATTTT. This gives the protein CASSLGGSGDTQYF. This chain connects TRBV2 to TRBJ2-3; a weak D match, TRBD2 (6 bases). V shed 6 bases and J shed 6 bases, with 16 bases lying between them. The CDR3 contains 14 residues. CDR1 and CDR2 from the germline V gene are SNHLY and FYNNEI. The entire variable domain, with the rest obtained from reference TRBV2 and TRBJ2-3, is as follows: EPEVTQTPSHQVTQMGQEVILRCVPISNHLYFYWYRQILGQKVEFLVSFYNNEISEKSEIFDDQFSVERPDGSNFTLKIRSTKLEDSAMYFCASSLGGSGDTQYFGPGTRLTVL.